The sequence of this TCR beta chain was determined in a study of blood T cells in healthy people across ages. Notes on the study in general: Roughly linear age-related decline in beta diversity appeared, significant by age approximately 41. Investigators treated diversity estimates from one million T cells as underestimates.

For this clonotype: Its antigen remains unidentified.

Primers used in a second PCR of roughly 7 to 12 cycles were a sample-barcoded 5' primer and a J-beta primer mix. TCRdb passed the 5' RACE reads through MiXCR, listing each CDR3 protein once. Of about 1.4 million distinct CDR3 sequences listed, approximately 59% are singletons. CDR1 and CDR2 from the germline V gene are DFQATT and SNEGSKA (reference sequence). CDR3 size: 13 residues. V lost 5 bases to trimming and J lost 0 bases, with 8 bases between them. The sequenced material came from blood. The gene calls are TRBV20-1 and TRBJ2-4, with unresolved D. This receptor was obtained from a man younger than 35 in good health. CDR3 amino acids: CSAGDLAKNIQYF. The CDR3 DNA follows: TGCAGTGCTGGGGATTTAGCCAAAAACATTCAGTACTTC.